This T cell receptor beta chain was recovered during a study of T cells in localized non-small cell lung cancer. Unmatched junction bases numbered 3, after V lost 0 bases and J lost 2 bases. This CDR3 has 15 amino acids. Germline-derived CDR1 and CDR2 are SGDLS and YYNGEE. This clone is deemed medium-sized. Its matching antigen is unknown. Study outcomes and limitations: Researchers found a median around 50 of the top 100 tumor clones in adjacent lung. A raised T cell density in blood coincided with lengthier overall survival. The greatest T cell clonality was found in uninvolved adjacent lung (higher than in tumor). Sequencing was limited to one tumor region, leaving the possibility of heterogeneity open.

The method was immunoSEQ multiplex PCR; TCRdb's version includes in-frame clones alone and lacks a portion of them. The sample lists some 1,700 clones; 25% to 30% were seen once. Sequenced material: lung tumor tissue, taken before any cancer treatment. The chain couples TRBV9 to TRBJ1-2; 8 positions agree with TRBD1. This receptor was obtained from a woman aged 40-69 years with stage I lung adenocarcinoma. CDR3 coding DNA: TGTGCCAGCAGCGTAGAGAGGACAGGGAACTATGGCTACACCTTC. Translating it yields CASSVERTGNYGYTF.